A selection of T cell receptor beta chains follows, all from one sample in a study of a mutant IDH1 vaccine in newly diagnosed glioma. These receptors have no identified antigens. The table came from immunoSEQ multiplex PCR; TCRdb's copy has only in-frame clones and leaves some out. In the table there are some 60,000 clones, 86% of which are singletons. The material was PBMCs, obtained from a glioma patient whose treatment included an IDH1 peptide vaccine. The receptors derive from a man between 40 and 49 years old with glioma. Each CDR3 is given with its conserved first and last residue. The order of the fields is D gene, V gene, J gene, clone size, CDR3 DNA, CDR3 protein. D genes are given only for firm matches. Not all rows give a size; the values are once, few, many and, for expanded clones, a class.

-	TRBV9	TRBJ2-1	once	TGTGCCAGCAGAAGCGGAGGAGGCAATGAGCAGTTCTTC	CASRSGGGNEQFF
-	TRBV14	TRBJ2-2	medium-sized	TGTGCCAGCAGCTACAACACCGGGGAGCTGTTTTTT	CASSYNTGELFF
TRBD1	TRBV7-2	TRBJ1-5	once	TGTGCCAGCACCGGGGACAGCTCTCAGCCCCAGCATTTT	CASTGDSSQPQHF
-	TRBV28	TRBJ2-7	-	TGTGCCAGCAGTACATCAGGGGCCGGGTCCTACGAGCAGTACTTC	CASSTSGAGSYEQYF
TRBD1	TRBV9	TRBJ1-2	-	TGTGCCAGCAGCCCCGCAGGGGGATACGGCTACACCTTC	CASSPAGGYGYTF
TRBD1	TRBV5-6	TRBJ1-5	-	TGTGCCAGCAGCATTCTAAACAGGGGAGGGTTTCAGCATTTT	CASSILNRGGFQHF
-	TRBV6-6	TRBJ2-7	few	TGTGCCAGCAGCCTCGTCTACGAGCAGTACTTC	CASSLVYEQYF
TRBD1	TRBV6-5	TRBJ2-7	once	TGTGCCAGCAGTTACTCGGGACAGGGCTACGAGCAGTACTTC	CASSYSGQGYEQYF
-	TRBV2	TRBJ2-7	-	TGTGCCAGCACCTTCGAAATTGTGCAGTACTTC	CASTFEIVQYF
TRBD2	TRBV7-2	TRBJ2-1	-	TGTGCCAGCAGCTATAGCGGGAGTAATAATGAGCAGTTCTTC	CASSYSGSNNEQFF
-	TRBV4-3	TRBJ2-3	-	TGCGCCAGCAGCCAAGGATCGGGATTCACAGATACGCAGTATTTT	CASSQGSGFTDTQYF
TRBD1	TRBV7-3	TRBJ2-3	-	TGTGCCAGCAGCTCCGACAGGGGACAGGCGCAGTATTTT	CASSSDRGQAQYF
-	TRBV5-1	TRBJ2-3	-	TGCGCCAGCAGCTTGGCACCCCCCGCAGATACGCAGTATTTT	CASSLAPPADTQYF
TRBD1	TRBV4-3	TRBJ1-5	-	TGCGCCAGCAGCCAAGATGGGGGACAGGGCAATCAGCCCCAGCATTTT	CASSQDGGQGNQPQHF
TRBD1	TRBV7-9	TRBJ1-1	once	TGTGCCAGCAGCTCGCCAACAGGGGGCTCGGTTACTGAAGCTTTCTTT	CASSSPTGGSVTEAFF
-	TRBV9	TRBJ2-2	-	TGTGCCAGCAGGGCCGGGACCCCCTCTGGGGGCACCGGGGAGCTGTTTTTT	CASRAGTPSGGTGELFF
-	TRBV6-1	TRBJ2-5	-	TGTGCCAGCAGTGAAGCGGGGCAGGGTAGGGTGACCCAGTACTTC	CASSEAGQGRVTQYF
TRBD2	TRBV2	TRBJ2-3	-	TGTGCCAGCAGTGAAAGGCGGGCGGGAGTGACAGATACGCAGTATTTT	CASSERRAGVTDTQYF
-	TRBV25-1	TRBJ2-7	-	TGTGCCAGCTTCGGTGGGGAGGCCTACGAGCAGTACTTC	CASFGGEAYEQYF
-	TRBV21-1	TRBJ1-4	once	TGTGCCAGCAGCATCCTTTATGAAAAACTGTTTTTT	CASSILYEKLFF
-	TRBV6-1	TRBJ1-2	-	TGTGCCACCGCGGGGGATAACTATGGCTACACCTTC	CATAGDNYGYTF
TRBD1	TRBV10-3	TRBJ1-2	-	TGTGCCATCAGCCCGACAGGGGGAAAGTCTGGCTACACCTTC	CAISPTGGKSGYTF
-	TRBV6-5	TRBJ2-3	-	TGTGCCAGCAAATACTCGGTTGAAGATACGCAGTATTTT	CASKYSVEDTQYF
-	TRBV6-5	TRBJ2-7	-	TGTGCCAGCAGTGGGCGAAGATACGAGCAGTACTTC	CASSGRRYEQYF
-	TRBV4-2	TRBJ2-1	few	TGTGCCAGCAGCCAGGGCCGGGACCCCCGTCTGGGTGAGCAGTTCTTC	CASSQGRDPRLGEQFF
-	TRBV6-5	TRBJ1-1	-	TGTGCCAGCAGTTACTCGGGGGGGAGCACTGAAGCTTTCTTT	CASSYSGGSTEAFF
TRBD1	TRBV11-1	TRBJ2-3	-	TGTGCCAGCAGCTTAGTAGGGGGGACAGGGGCGACAGATACGCAGTATTTT	CASSLVGGTGATDTQYF
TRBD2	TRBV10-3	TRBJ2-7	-	TGTGCCATCAGGACTAGCGGCCTCGAGCAGTACTTC	CAIRTSGLEQYF
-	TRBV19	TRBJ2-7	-	TGTGCCAGTAGACTACAGGTTCATACATCCTACGAGCAGTACTTC	CASRLQVHTSYEQYF
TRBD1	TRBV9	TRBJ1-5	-	TGTGCCAGCAGCGACAGGGGAGGCGATCAGCCCCAGCATTTT	CASSDRGGDQPQHF
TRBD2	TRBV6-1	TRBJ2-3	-	TGTGCCAGCAGTTCTCCCGCATCGGGGGGGGATACGCAGTATTTT	CASSSPASGGDTQYF
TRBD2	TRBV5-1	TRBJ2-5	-	TGCGCCAGCAGCTTGAGGCGGGAGTTGTCCCAAGAGACCCAGTACTTC	CASSLRRELSQETQYF
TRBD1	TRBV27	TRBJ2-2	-	TGTGCCAGCTCCCCCGACAGGGAGAACACCGGGGAGCTGTTTTTT	CASSPDRENTGELFF
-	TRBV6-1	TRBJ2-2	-	TGTGCCAGCAGTGAAAAAGGGTCTACCGGGGAGCTGTTTTTT	CASSEKGSTGELFF
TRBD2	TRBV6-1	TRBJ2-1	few	TGTGCCAGCCGGGACTATAGCTCCTACAATGAGCAGTTCTTC	CASRDYSSYNEQFF
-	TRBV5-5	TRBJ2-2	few	TGTGCCAGCAGGTCGTTAGCGGCGAACGGTGTCGGGGAGCTGTTTTTT	CASRSLAANGVGELFF
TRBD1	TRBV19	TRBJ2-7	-	TGTGCCAGTAGTAAACAGGGGTACGAGCAGTACTTC	CASSKQGYEQYF
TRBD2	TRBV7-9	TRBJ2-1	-	TGTGCCAGCAGCAGGGCAGCCGGGACTAGCGGGAGAGGCAATGAGCAGTTCTTC	CASSRAAGTSGRGNEQFF
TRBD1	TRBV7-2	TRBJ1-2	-	TGTGCCAGCAGCTCGGACAGGTCGCTCGATGGCTACACCTTC	CASSSDRSLDGYTF